Detailed here is one T cell receptor (beta chain). Using immunoSEQ multiplex PCR, the repertoire was profiled, and TCRdb retains in-frame clones only, with some absent. The sample includes under 2.5 million clones, roughly 92% of them seen just once. The CDR3 loop spans 16 amino acids. V was trimmed by 2 bases and J by 6 bases, leaving 20 bases between them. Looked up from germline, CDR1 is MNHEY and CDR2 is SMNVEV (reference sequence). These data originate in a study of shared clonotypes between healthy human individuals. This sequence joins TRBV27 and TRBJ2-7, with D possibly being TRBD2 (6 bases). This sequence was found in a man aged 18 to 30 in good health. Some clones in this sample may be carry-over from other donors' samples. What was sequenced was naive CD4+ T cells from PBMCs. Noted subset: CD45RA+ positively selected. The DNA for the CDR3 is TGTGCCAGCAGTTTAAGAGCGAGGGGACTTGAAGGCGAGCAGTACTTC. This encodes CASSLRARGLEGEQYF.